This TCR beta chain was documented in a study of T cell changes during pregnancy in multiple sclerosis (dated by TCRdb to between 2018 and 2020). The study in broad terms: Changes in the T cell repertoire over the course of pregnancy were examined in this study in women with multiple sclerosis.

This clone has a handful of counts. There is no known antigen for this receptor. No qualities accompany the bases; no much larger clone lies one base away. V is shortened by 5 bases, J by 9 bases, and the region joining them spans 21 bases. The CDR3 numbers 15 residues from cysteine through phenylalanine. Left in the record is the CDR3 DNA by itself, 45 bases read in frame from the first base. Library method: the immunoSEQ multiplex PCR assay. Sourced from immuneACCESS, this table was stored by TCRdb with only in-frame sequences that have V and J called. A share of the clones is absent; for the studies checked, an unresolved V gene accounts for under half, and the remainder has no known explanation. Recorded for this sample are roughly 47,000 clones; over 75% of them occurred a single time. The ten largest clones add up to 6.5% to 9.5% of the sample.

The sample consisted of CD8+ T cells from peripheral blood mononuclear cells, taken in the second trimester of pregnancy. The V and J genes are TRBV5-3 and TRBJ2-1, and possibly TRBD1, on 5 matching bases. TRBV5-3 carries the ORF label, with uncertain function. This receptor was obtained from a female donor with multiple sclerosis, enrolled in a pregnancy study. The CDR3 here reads CARRPTTVRLGEQFF. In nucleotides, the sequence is TGTGCCAGAAGGCCTACGACAGTGCGTTTAGGTGAGCAGTTCTTC.